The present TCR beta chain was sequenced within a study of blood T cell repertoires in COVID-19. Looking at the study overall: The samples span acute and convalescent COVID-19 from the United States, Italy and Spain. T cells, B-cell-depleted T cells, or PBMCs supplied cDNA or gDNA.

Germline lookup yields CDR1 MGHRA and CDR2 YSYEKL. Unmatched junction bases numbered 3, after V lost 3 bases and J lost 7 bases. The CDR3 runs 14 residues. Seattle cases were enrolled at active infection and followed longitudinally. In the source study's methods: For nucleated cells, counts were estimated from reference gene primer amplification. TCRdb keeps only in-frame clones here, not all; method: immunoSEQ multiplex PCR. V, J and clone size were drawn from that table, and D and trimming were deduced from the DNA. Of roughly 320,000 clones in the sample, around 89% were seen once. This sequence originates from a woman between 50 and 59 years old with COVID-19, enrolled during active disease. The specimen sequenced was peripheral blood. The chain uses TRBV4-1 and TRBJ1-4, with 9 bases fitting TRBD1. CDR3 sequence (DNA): TGCGCCAGCAGCCAGGGACAGGGACGTGAAAAACTGTTTTTT. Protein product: CASSQGQGREKLFF.